This passage covers 21 T cell receptor beta chains from one sample sequenced in a study of blood T cell repertoires in COVID-19 (dated by TCRdb to the early 2020s). Libraries were prepared through the immunoSEQ multiplex PCR assay. The immuneACCESS repertoire file appears here via TCRdb, limited to in-frame rearrangements. These files lack a portion of the clones; in checked studies, under half of the deficit traces to unresolved V genes, and the cause of the others is not known. The sample table lists tens of thousands of clones, about three quarters of them with a count of one. About 20% of the sample goes to the ten largest clones. Sample: peripheral blood. These TCRs come from a man aged 25-45 years with COVID-19, enrolled during active disease.

V is TRBV5-6 and J is TRBJ2-3; 13 bases are a match to TRBD2. V shed 4 bases and J 7 bases; nucleotides not matched to a gene: 6. CDR3 size: 15 residues. Germline V lookup: CDR1 SGHDT, CDR2 YYEEEE. CDR3 residues: CASSHGTSGMNTQYF. As DNA, the CDR3 is TGTGCCAGCAGCCACGGGACTAGCGGGATGAATACGCAGTATTTT.

This rearrangement joins TRBV5-5 to TRBJ2-2; D uncertain. Trimming took 4 bases from V and 0 from J, leaving 7 bases between them. The CDR3 loop spans 14 amino acids. CDR1 SGHKS and CDR2 YYEKEE come from the germline V gene (reference sequence). The CDR3 reads CASSKSSNTGELFF. The CDR3 bases are TGTGCCAGCAGCAAATCATCGAACACCGGGGAGCTGTTTTTT.

Turning to this clone: An end of the junction differs from the germline gene, which may be a read error. This sample also contains other DNA sequences that code for the same CDR3. The chain uses TRBV7-7 and TRBJ2-2, with TRBD1 as a possible D gene (5 bases). CDR3 length: 15 residues. CDR1 SSHAT and CDR2 FNYEAQ come from the germline V gene (reference sequence). CDR3 residues: CASSLGQGGTGELFF. The CDR3 nucleotides read TGTGCTAGCAGCTTGGGGCAGGGCGGCACCGGGGAGCTGTTTTTT. The complete variable domain, with remaining parts taken from reference TRBV7-7 and TRBJ2-2, reads GAGVSQSPRYKVTKRGQDVTLRCDPISSHATLYWYQQALGQGPEFLTYFNYEAQPDKSGLPSDRFSAERPEGSISTLTIQRTEQRDSAMYRCASSLGQGGTGELFFGEGSRLTVL.

The J gene is TRBJ1-2, the V gene TRBV30, with TRBD1 matching 8 bases. Trimming cost V 3 bases and J 7 bases; bases outside gene matches: 10. This CDR3 has 14 amino acids. The germline gives CDR1 GTSNPN, CDR2 SVGIG (reference sequence). The CDR3: CAWSLGDRMSGYTF. The CDR3 nucleotides are TGTGCCTGGAGCTTGGGGGACAGGATGAGTGGCTACACCTTC. Complete variable domain (other parts from reference TRBV30 and TRBJ1-2): SQTIHQWPATLVQPVGSPLSLECTVEGTSNPNLYWYRQAAGRGLQLLFYSVGIGQISSEVPQNLSASRPQDRQFILSSKKLLLSDSGFYLCAWSLGDRMSGYTFGSGTRLTVV.

The chain joins TRBV2 to TRBJ2-7, with 11 bases that match TRBD2. The CDR3 totals 13 residues. Trimming at V came to 6 bases and at J to 4 bases, leaving 2 bases not matched to a gene. Germline CDR1 is SNHLY and CDR2 is FYNNEI. The CDR3 loop is CASRTSGAYEQYF. The CDR3 DNA sequence: TGTGCCAGCAGGACTAGCGGGGCATACGAGCAGTACTTC.

This clone has more than one count but fewer than ten. This chain joins TRBV21-1 and TRBJ2-7; TRBD2, the table's D call, lacks a check against the DNA. TRBV21-1 counts as a pseudogene. This CDR3 comprises 16 residues. For the CDR3, the DNA is TGTGCCAGCAGCAAAGTAGAATTTGTCGGGACCTACGAGCAGTACTTC. Translation: CASSKVEFVGTYEQYF.

The V and J genes are TRBV7-9 and TRBJ1-1; the D is unclear. Germline loops: CDR1 SEHNR, CDR2 FQNEAQ (reference sequence). Trimming stripped 4 bases from V and 6 bases from J, with 12 bases between. This CDR3 comprises 13 residues. The CDR3 here is CASSSVTESEAFF. CDR3 DNA sequence: TGTGCCAGCAGCTCCGTTACAGAGTCTGAAGCTTTCTTT. The entire variable domain, with the rest obtained from reference TRBV7-9 and TRBJ1-1, is as follows: DTGVSQNPRHKITKRGQNVTFRCDPISEHNRLYWYRQTLGQGPEFLTYFQNEAQLEKSRLLSDRFSAERPKGSFSTLEIQRTEQGDSAMYLCASSSVTESEAFFGQGTRLTVV.

The gene calls are TRBV27 and TRBJ2-7; tentative D call: TRBD1 (6 bases). Germline lookup yields CDR1 MNHEY and CDR2 SMNVEV (reference sequence). Trimming took 2 bases from V and 5 from J, leaving 10 bases between them. There are 13 residues in the CDR3. CDR3 DNA: TGTGCCAGCAGTTTAACAGGGCCCGACGAGCAGTACTTC. Translated: CASSLTGPDEQYF.

V gene TRBV7-8 combines with J gene TRBJ2-7; D not certain. Germline CDR1 reads SGHVS; CDR2 reads FQNEAQ. Deletions cut 2 bases from V and 2 bases from J, with 10 bases between. The CDR3 loop spans 14 amino acids. As DNA, the CDR3 is TGTGCCAGCAGCTTATTCGGTGGTACCTACGAGCAGTACTTC. Encoded protein: CASSLFGGTYEQYF.

The chain carries TRBV5-6 and TRBJ2-7; perhaps TRBD2 as D (5 bases). Deletions cut 4 bases from V and 7 bases from J, with 12 bases between. The V gene's germline CDR1 is SGHDT and CDR2 YYEEEE. The CDR3 contains 12 residues. CDR3 region: CASSPVSGEQYF. CDR3 sequence (DNA): TGTGCCAGCAGCCCCGTTTCGGGGGAGCAGTACTTC.

This sequence joins TRBV6-2 or TRBV6-3 and TRBJ1-1; D remains unclear. Germline V CDR1 and CDR2: MNHEY, SVGEGT. Trimming shortened V by 2 bases and J by 8 bases, and 12 bases separated the two germline ends. CDR3 length: 13 residues. CDR3 sequence (DNA): TGTGCCAGCAGTTACCCCCGTTCGGGAGAAGCTTTCTTT. Amino acid sequence: CASSYPRSGEAFF.

The chain is built from TRBV6-6 and TRBJ1-5; no definite D call. Germline loops: CDR1 MNHNY, CDR2 SVGAGI (reference sequence). The CDR3 runs 13 residues. Between the trimmed V and J ends, which lost 2 bases and 5 bases, there was a span of 7 bases. The CDR3 DNA reads as TGTGCCAGCAGTTACGAGTTTCATCAGCCCCAGCATTTT. Translating gives CASSYEFHQPQHF.

The chain joins TRBV6-6 to TRBJ1-4; D is unclear. Germline V gene data show CDR1 as MNHNY and CDR2 as SVGAGI (reference sequence). V lost 8 bases, J lost 0 bases, and 13 bases lay in between. This CDR3 contains 15 residues. Here the CDR3 reads CASSQVLATNEKLFF. CDR3 sequence (DNA): TGTGCCAGCTCTCAAGTTCTAGCAACTAATGAAAAACTGTTTTTT.

V is TRBV12-3 or TRBV12-4 and J is TRBJ2-3; tentative D call: TRBD2 (6 bases). V lost 6 bases to trimming and J lost 5 bases, with 9 bases between them. This CDR3 has 12 amino acids. CDR3 bases: TGTGCCAGCAGGGGACTGCGAGATACGCAGTATTTT. It encodes CASRGLRDTQYF.

This clone showed up just a few times. The rearrangement links TRBV7-9 to TRBJ2-7; 8 nucleotides match TRBD2. Germline-derived CDR1 and CDR2 are SEHNR and FQNEAQ (reference sequence). This CDR3 has 16 amino acids. With V trimmed by 1 base and J by 3 bases, 8 bases remained unmatched. Here the CDR3 DNA reads TGTGCCAGCAGCTTAGATTTCGCGGGGGGATACTACGAGCAGTACTTC. It yields the protein CASSLDFAGGYYEQYF.

The chain recombines TRBV5-5 with TRBJ2-1, with TRBD2 as a possible D gene (5 bases). Germline V gene sequence: CDR1 SGHKS, CDR2 YYEKEE (reference sequence). The CDR3 covers 13 residues. Trimming shortened V by 6 bases and J by 5 bases, and 12 bases separated the two germline ends. In DNA, the CDR3 is TGTGCCAGCACCCAGACGGGGAACAATGAGCAGTTCTTC. Translating it yields CASTQTGNNEQFF.

The chain has TRBV7-9 and TRBJ2-5; 11 positions agree with TRBD2. Trimming at V came to 1 base and at J to 2 bases, leaving 0 bases not matched to a gene. The CDR3 has 15 residues. In germline, CDR1 is SEHNR, CDR2 FQNEAQ (reference sequence). The CDR3 DNA reads TGTGCCAGCAGCTTAGGACTAGCGGGGCAAGAGACCCAGTACTTC. Translating it yields CASSLGLAGQETQYF. Filled out from reference TRBV7-9 and TRBJ2-5, the complete variable domain reads DTGVSQNPRHKITKRGQNVTFRCDPISEHNRLYWYRQTLGQGPEFLTYFQNEAQLEKSRLLSDRFSAERPKGSFSTLEIQRTEQGDSAMYLCASSLGLAGQETQYFGPGTRLLVL.

The chain is built from TRBV11-3 and TRBJ2-7; 7 bases map to TRBD1. The CDR3 has 14 residues. The J segment lost 3 bases and the V segment lost 1 base, leaving 3 bases of the junction unmatched. From germline, CDR1 is SGHNT and CDR2 YENEEA. Here the CDR3 reads CASSLGTGYYEQYF. The CDR3 nucleotides read TGTGCCAGCAGCTTAGGGACAGGTTACTACGAGCAGTACTTC.

This clone appeared once. The chain has TRBV2 and TRBJ2-3; 9 positions agree with TRBD2. Per germline, CDR1 SNHLY and CDR2 FYNNEI. This CDR3 is 15 amino acids long. The V gene end was trimmed by 6 bases and the J gene end by 2 bases; junction bases not matched to a gene: 6. The CDR3 region is CASRASSGVTDTQYF. In nucleotides, the CDR3 is TGTGCCAGCAGGGCTTCTAGCGGGGTCACAGATACGCAGTATTTT. Drawing the rest from reference TRBV2 and TRBJ2-3, the complete variable domain is EPEVTQTPSHQVTQMGQEVILRCVPISNHLYFYWYRQILGQKVEFLVSFYNNEISEKSEIFDDQFSVERPDGSNFTLKIRSTKLEDSAMYFCASRASSGVTDTQYFGPGTRLTVL.

V is TRBV14 and J is TRBJ2-7; the D gene is possibly TRBD2 (6 bases). In germline, CDR1 is SGHDN, CDR2 FVKESK. Trimming removed 1 base at V and 9 bases at J, with 13 bases between. This CDR3 has 13 residues. The CDR3 DNA reads TGTGCCAGCAGCCAAGGGTCCGGGGAGGCGCAGTACTTC. This sequence encodes CASSQGSGEAQYF.

The genes are TRBV7-3 and TRBJ1-1, with D maybe TRBD1 (5 bases). Deletions cut 1 base from V and 2 bases from J, with 8 bases between. The V gene's germline CDR1 is SGHTA and CDR2 FQGTGA. CDR3 size: 14 residues. CDR3 amino acids: CASSLSQGNTEAFF. The CDR3, as DNA: TGTGCCAGCAGCTTAAGTCAGGGAAACACTGAAGCTTTCTTT.